Listed here is a single TCR beta chain. Its antigen is currently unknown. The ends were cut back, 3 bases at V and 5 bases at J, with 15 bases in the middle. CDR3 length: 15 residues. Per the germline V gene, CDR1 is MNHNS and CDR2 is SASEGT. This specimen belongs to a study of OX40 agonist ivuxolimab in advanced cancers. In the study overall: At doses from 0.01 to 10 mg/kg, patients were given intravenous ivuxolimab every 2 weeks. The study reported partial responses in three patients: one hepatocellular carcinoma, two cutaneous melanoma. General study results and limits: Also showing low normalized T-cell clonal expansion were some of the nonresponders.

Sampling times: baseline, cycle 4 day 1, cycle 7 day 1. The table came from immunoSEQ multiplex PCR; TCRdb's copy has only in-frame clones and leaves some out. The sample consists of 36,000 or so clones, about 81% of them appearing once. The chain links TRBV6-1 to TRBJ2-3; D may be TRBD1 (5 bases). Sequences were derived from CD4+ or CD8+ T cells sorted from blood, sampled in a trial of the OX40 agonist ivuxolimab. The sequence was obtained from an adult with an advanced solid tumor such as melanoma, head and neck, liver or kidney cancer. The CDR3 is CASSDVKGPGDTQYF. Here the CDR3 DNA reads TGTGCCAGCAGTGATGTTAAGGGGCCCGGAGATACGCAGTATTTT.